This T cell receptor (beta chain) was identified in a study of T-cell reconstitution after alpha-beta-depleted transplantation in children. CDR1 is ENHRY, CDR2 SYGVKD, per germline. Trimming cost V 0 bases and J 5 bases, with 10 bases left between them. This CDR3 is 15 amino acids long. It was with unique molecular identifiers that the TCRbeta library was prepared. Via MiXCR, TCRdb re-called the PCR reads, giving one row per CDR3 protein. The profile shows hundreds of thousands of distinct CDR3 sequences, approximately 15% of them singletons. The sequenced sample was PBMCs from the stem cell graft donor, obtained from the stem cell graft. J is TRBJ1-4 and V is TRBV10-3; D ambiguous. The sequence was collected from a human donor who donated a stem cell graft to a child with acute myeloid leukemia. Here the CDR3 reads CAISESPRINEKLFF. The CDR3 bases are TGTGCCATCAGTGAGTCTCCACGAATCAATGAAAAACTGTTTTTT.